These 11 T cell receptor beta chains share one sample of origin, sequenced in a study of Graves' ophthalmopathy and Graves' hyperthyroidism. The authors amplified TCR beta CDR3 regions, and they did so from RNA transcripts for repertoire sequencing. The first round was an RT-PCR with HTBI primers, and the second round was a multiplex PCR. TCRdb re-called the multiplex PCR reads through MiXCR, storing one row per CDR3 protein. Among hundreds of thousands of distinct CDR3 sequences, about 44% were seen once, and the ten largest hold about 40%. Sequencing was carried out using peripheral blood. The source of these receptors is an adult man with Graves' ophthalmopathy.

The chain employs TRBV7-9 and TRBJ2-2, with a weak D call TRBD1 (5 bases). Between the trimmed V and J ends, which lost 1 base and 1 base, there was a span of 13 bases. There are 17 residues in the CDR3. Germline CDR1 reads SEHNR; CDR2 reads FQNEAQ (reference sequence). The CDR3 coding sequence is TGTGCCAGCAGCTTAGTTTACCAGGGCCGGAACACCGGGGAGCTGTTTTTT. Its protein is CASSLVYQGRNTGELFF. The full variable domain, completed using reference TRBV7-9 and TRBJ2-2, is DTGVSQNPRHKITKRGQNVTFRCDPISEHNRLYWYRQTLGQGPEFLTYFQNEAQLEKSRLLSDRFSAERPKGSFSTLEIQRTEQGDSAMYLCASSLVYQGRNTGELFFGEGSRLTVL.

CDR3 protein: CSARDQAGGSRETQYF. In nucleotides, the CDR3 is TGCAGTGCTAGAGATCAAGCGGGAGGATCTCGAGAGACCCAGTACTTC. V gene TRBV20-1 combines with J gene TRBJ2-5, with TRBD2 matching over 9 bases. The trim removed 0 bases at V and 4 bases at J, leaving 9 bases unmatched. Germline V CDR1 and CDR2: DFQATT, SNEGSKA (reference sequence). CDR3 length equals 16 residues.

This clonotype was recorded once. The chain carries TRBV25-1 and TRBJ1-2; weak D call: TRBD1 (5 bases). V was shortened by 6 bases and J by 4 bases, with 18 bases between the two germline ends. Germline V gene sequence: CDR1 MGHDK, CDR2 SYGVNS. CDR3 length: 15 amino acids. CDR3 sequence (DNA): TGTGCCAGCAGCCAGCAATTCCGGGACGGCTATGGCTACACCTTC. It specifies CASSQQFRDGYGYTF.

This clonotype was picked up a small number of times. The V call is TRBV5-1, the J call TRBJ1-3, with TRBD1 identical over 7 bases. This CDR3 is built from 15 residues. V dropped 4 bases and J dropped 4; count of bases not matched to a gene: 8. Germline lookup yields CDR1 SGHRS and CDR2 YFSETQ. The DNA for the CDR3 is TGCGCCAGCAGCGGTGGACAGGCGGGGGGAAACACCATATATTTT. Its protein is CASSGGQAGGNTIYF.

J is TRBJ1-2 and V is TRBV4-2, with D tentatively TRBD1 (5 bases). The V end lost 4 bases, the J end lost 8 bases, and 23 bases lay between the germline ends. Germline CDR1 is LGHNA and CDR2 is YNFKEQ. This CDR3 is 16 amino acids long. CDR3 sequence reads: CASSRDGSSGVGGYTF. CDR3 sequence (DNA): TGTGCCAGCAGCCGGGATGGGTCTTCGGGGGTTGGGGGCTACACCTTC.

V gene TRBV7-8 combines with J gene TRBJ1-2; 8 bases align to TRBD1. The CDR3 runs to 15 residues. Germline CDR1 SGHVS, CDR2 FQNEAQ. V gave up 5 bases and J gave up 4 bases; unmatched junction bases: 9. CDR3 in DNA: TGTGCCAGCAGCCAAGGACAGGGACGAGGCTATGGCTACACCTTC. Residues: CASSQGQGRGYGYTF.

This clonotype occurred many times. This chain joins TRBV5-1 and TRBJ1-2; D is unresolved. CDR3 length equals 12 residues. V was clipped by 4 bases and J by 2 bases, with 6 bases between them. Germline V gene sequence: CDR1 SGHRS, CDR2 YFSETQ. The CDR3 loop is CASSPTNYGYTF. The CDR3 DNA reads TGCGCCAGCAGCCCCACAAACTATGGCTACACCTTC.

The J gene is TRBJ1-2, the V gene TRBV29-1; D is unresolved. The V and J ends lost 5 bases and 7 bases respectively, with 14 bases between them. The CDR3 totals 12 residues. CDR1 is SQVTM, CDR2 ANQGSEA, per germline. CDR3 loop: CSVPGGAGGYTF. The CDR3 DNA sequence: TGCAGCGTTCCGGGTGGTGCCGGTGGCTACACCTTC.

This chain connects TRBV10-3 to TRBJ1-1; 11 positions agree with TRBD1. The CDR3 is 12 amino acids. Germline V gene sequence: CDR1 ENHRY, CDR2 SYGVKD. The ends lost 6 bases at V and 10 bases at J; junction bases unmatched: 4. The CDR3 sequence is CAIRGTGGPAFF. As DNA, the CDR3 is TGTGCCATCAGAGGGACAGGGGGTCCAGCTTTCTTT.

This clonotype was recorded at least ten times. The chain has TRBV7-2 and TRBJ1-2; D remains ambiguous. The germline gives CDR1 SGHTA, CDR2 FQGNSA. Trimming shortened V by 0 bases and J by 6 bases, and 11 bases separated the two germline ends. The CDR3 consists of 14 residues. DNA for the CDR3: TGTGCCAGCAGCTTAGCGATGCCCGGGGATGGCTACACCTTC. Translated: CASSLAMPGDGYTF.

The chain employs TRBV7-9 and TRBJ1-4, with 7 bases aligning to TRBD1. The J segment lost 12 bases and the V segment lost 1 base, leaving 8 bases of the junction unmatched. The CDR3 length is 14 residues. In germline, CDR1 is SEHNR, CDR2 FQNEAQ (reference sequence). The CDR3 sequence is CASSLGGPGTELFF. The CDR3 nucleotides are TGTGCCAGCAGCTTAGGTGGCCCGGGGACAGAACTGTTTTTT.